The rows below give T cell receptor beta chains drawn from one sample of a study of blood T cell repertoires in COVID-19. TCRdb keeps only in-frame clones here, not all; method: immunoSEQ multiplex PCR. This repertoire shows about 320,000 clones, 70% to 90% found once; its top ten account for about 6%. The specimen sequenced was PBMCs or T cells enriched from blood (not recorded which). The source of these receptors is a woman aged 25 to 39 who had recovered from COVID-19. The CDR3 runs from the conserved cysteine through the conserved F or W. The order of the fields is V gene, clone size, J gene, D gene, CDR3 DNA, CDR3 protein. D genes are given only for firm matches. For some rows the clone size is stated as once, few or many, or as a class when expanded; others skip it.

>TRBV7-8|-|TRBJ2-2|-
TGTGCCAGCAGCTTGGAGGGGGCAGGCACCGGGGAGCTGTTTTTT
CASSLEGAGTGELFF
>TRBV20-1|-|TRBJ2-1|-
TGCAGTGCTAGTGGGGACACGAGCTCCTACAATGAGCAGTTCTTC
CSASGDTSSYNEQFF
>TRBV6-4|-|TRBJ1-5|TRBD1
TGTGCCAGCAGTGACTCGGACAGGGCAGGAGGACAGCCCCAGCATTTT
CASSDSDRAGGQPQHF
>TRBV27|-|TRBJ1-3|-
TGTGCCAGCAAGAGAGGAAGAAGTGGAAACACCATATATTTT
CASKRGRSGNTIYF
>TRBV18|-|TRBJ2-5|TRBD2
TGTGCCAGCTCACCACTTCGGCATCCCGGGGGGGATCCGGGGACCCAGTACTTC
CASSPLRHPGGDPGTQYF
>TRBV5-1|-|TRBJ1-2|-
TGCGCCAGCAGCTTGGGATCTGTGGGCACCTATGGCTACACCTTC
CASSLGSVGTYGYTF
>TRBV6-9|-|TRBJ2-1|TRBD1
TGTGCCAGCATCCTGGGGGACAGATACAATGAGCAGTTCTTC
CASILGDRYNEQFF
>TRBV3-1/TRBV3-2|-|TRBJ2-2|TRBD1
TGTGCCAGCAGCCAAGCCCGGACAGGGAACACCGGGGAGCTGTTTTTT
CASSQARTGNTGELFF
>TRBV2|few|TRBJ1-2|TRBD1
TGTGCCAGCAGTGGGGGACAGGGGGAAGGCTACACCTTC
CASSGGQGEGYTF
>TRBV25-1|once|TRBJ2-5|-
TGTGCCAGCAGCGCAAACCGGGACATCCAAGAGACCCAGTACTTC
CASSANRDIQETQYF
>TRBV5-1|-|TRBJ1-4|TRBD1
TGCGCCAGCAGCACCGGGACAGGGGTTTGGGATGAAAAACTGTTTTTT
CASSTGTGVWDEKLFF
>TRBV6-2/TRBV6-3|-|TRBJ1-6|-
TGTGCCAGCAGTTACCCCCCGACAGGCGGAAATTCACCCCTCCACTTT
CASSYPPTGGNSPLHF
>TRBV30|once|TRBJ2-2|-
TGTGCCTGGAGTACAGGGAGAGGTACCGGGGAGCTGTTTTTT
CAWSTGRGTGELFF
>TRBV7-9|-|TRBJ2-3|TRBD2
TGTGCCAGCAGCCGGGGACTAGCGGGGGGCTCAGATACGCAGTATTTT
CASSRGLAGGSDTQYF
>TRBV3-1/TRBV3-2|-|TRBJ1-5|TRBD1
TGTGCCAGCAGCCAAGGGACAGGGGTACATCAGCCCCAGCATTTT
CASSQGTGVHQPQHF
>TRBV19|-|TRBJ2-1|-
TGTGCCAGTAGTATTTACGAGGGAGGTGAGCAGTTCTTC
CASSIYEGGEQFF
>TRBV2|once|TRBJ2-6|TRBD1
TGTGCCAGCAGGCGGGGACAGGGGAGCTCTGGGGCCAACGTCCTGACTTTC
CASRRGQGSSGANVLTF
>TRBV9|-|TRBJ2-7|-
TGTGCCAGCAGCGTAACCGGGGGCGAGCAGTACTTC
CASSVTGGEQYF
>TRBV10-3|-|TRBJ2-2|-
TGTGCCATCACCCCAGGGGTCTACACCGGGGAGCTGTTTTTT
CAITPGVYTGELFF
>TRBV7-2|-|TRBJ2-2|TRBD2
TGTGCCAGCAGTCAACTAGCGGGGACCCCCGGGGAGCTGTTTTTT
CASSQLAGTPGELFF
>TRBV2|-|TRBJ2-3|TRBD1
TGTGCCAGCAGTGAAGGGGGACAGGACACAGATACGCAGTATTTT
CASSEGGQDTDTQYF
>TRBV30|few|TRBJ1-2|TRBD1
TGTGCCTGGAGGACGACAGGGGGCAGCTATGGCTACACCTTC
CAWRTTGGSYGYTF
>TRBV4-2|once|TRBJ1-1|-
TGTGCCAGCAGCCAGGACACAGGGAGCACTGAAGCTTTCTTT
CASSQDTGSTEAFF
>TRBV14|-|TRBJ2-7|-
TGTGCCAGCAGCCAAGGGCCGATGAGGGCCGTAAGCTCCTACGAGCAGTACTTC
CASSQGPMRAVSSYEQYF
>TRBV5-4|-|TRBJ2-1|TRBD2
TGTGCCAGCAGCTTTGCGGGGGGGCAGGGAAATGAGCAGTTCTTC
CASSFAGGQGNEQFF
>TRBV30|-|TRBJ1-1|-
TGTGCCTGGAGTGTATCCACCCAGCGGTCAAATGAAGCTTTCTTT
CAWSVSTQRSNEAFF
>TRBV24-1|-|TRBJ1-2|TRBD1
TGTGCCACCAGTGATGCAGGGGGCAGGGGCTACACCTTC
CATSDAGGRGYTF
>TRBV11-2|-|TRBJ1-1|TRBD1
TGTGCCAGCAGCTTAGCGGGGACAGGGTACATGAACACTGAAGCTTTCTTT
CASSLAGTGYMNTEAFF
>TRBV5-4|-|TRBJ2-7|TRBD1
TGTGCCAGCAGCTTGGGCAGGGGGCTTTCCTACGAGCAGTACTTC
CASSLGRGLSYEQYF
>TRBV28|-|TRBJ1-2|-
TGTGCCAGCAGTTTAGTGACAGGCAGCTATGGCTACACCTTC
CASSLVTGSYGYTF
>TRBV4-3|-|TRBJ1-4|-
TGCGCCAGCAGCCAAGTGGTTGGCGAAAAACTGTTTTTT
CASSQVVGEKLFF
>TRBV10-1|-|TRBJ1-1|TRBD1
TGCGCCAGCAGTGAGGCAGGGGGGACTGAAGCTTTCTTT
CASSEAGGTEAFF
>TRBV6-1|-|TRBJ1-3|TRBD1
TGTGCCAGCAGTGATACCGGGACAGGGGTCTCTGGAAACACCATATATTTT
CASSDTGTGVSGNTIYF
>TRBV5-5|-|TRBJ1-3|-
TGTGCCAGCAGCTTGGCAGGGCGCTCTGGAAACACCATATATTTT
CASSLAGRSGNTIYF
>TRBV6-5|-|TRBJ1-4|-
TGTGCCAGCAGAGGGGCAACCGCAACTAATGAAAAACTGTTTTTT
CASRGATATNEKLFF
>TRBV4-3|-|TRBJ2-3|-
TGCGCCAGCAGCCAAGATTTCAGGGTGGCAGATACGCAGTATTTT
CASSQDFRVADTQYF
>TRBV18|once|TRBJ1-2|-
TGTGCCAGCTCACCGTCGGGGGTGGATTATGGCTACACCTTC
CASSPSGVDYGYTF
>TRBV5-4|once|TRBJ1-1|-
TGTGCCAGCAGCTTGTATGGGCCTACTGAAGCTTTCTTT
CASSLYGPTEAFF
>TRBV12-5|-|TRBJ2-3|-
TGTGCTAGTGCCCTAGGCGGTTGGGGCATAGATACGCAGTATTTT
CASALGGWGIDTQYF
>TRBV6-1|few|TRBJ2-1|-
TGTGCCAGCAGTGAGGAGGATCGCTCCTACAATGAGCAGTTCTTC
CASSEEDRSYNEQFF
>TRBV5-1|-|TRBJ2-1|-
TGCGCCAGCAGCTTGGGACTAGGGAATCATGAGCAGTTCTTC
CASSLGLGNHEQFF
>TRBV2|-|TRBJ1-5|-
TGTGCCAGCAGTCGAAGACAGCGCAATCAGCCCCAGCATTTT
CASSRRQRNQPQHF
>TRBV6-5|-|TRBJ1-2|TRBD1
TGTGCCAGCAGTAGGGTGGGGACAGGGTTTGGCTACACCTTC
CASSRVGTGFGYTF
>TRBV19|-|TRBJ1-1|-
TGTGCCAGTACCCCGGGGGGGACTGAAGCTTTCTTT
CASTPGGTEAFF
>TRBV25-1|few|TRBJ1-3|TRBD1
TGTGCCAGCAGTGCTCCGACAGGGCTAGCCGGAGAAGGGACCATATATTTT
CASSAPTGLAGEGTIYF
>TRBV10-1|-|TRBJ1-1|TRBD1
TGCGCCAGCAGTGACACAGGGGGGAAAGCTTTCTTT
CASSDTGGKAFF
>TRBV24-1|-|TRBJ1-3|-
TGTGCCACCAGTGTCCTCTGCTCTGGAAACACCATATATTTT
CATSVLCSGNTIYF
>TRBV2|once|TRBJ1-2|TRBD1
TGTGCCAGCATGGGATTCCGGGACAGGGGGCGCAGCGACTATGGCTACACCTTC
CASMGFRDRGRSDYGYTF
>TRBV6-5|-|TRBJ1-6|-
TGTGCCAGCAGCCCGGACAGAGGAATGTTGGGACCCCTCCACTTT
CASSPDRGMLGPLHF
>TRBV18|-|TRBJ1-1|TRBD1
TGTGCCAGCTCACAGGGACAGGGGGCAGACACTGAAGCTTTCTTT
CASSQGQGADTEAFF
>TRBV5-4|few|TRBJ1-1|TRBD1
TGTGCCAGCAGCTTGCCCCAGGGGGCGCACACTGAAGCTTTCTTT
CASSLPQGAHTEAFF
>TRBV6-5|-|TRBJ1-1|-
TGTGCCAGCAGTTACTGGGGTCAGGGGAGGAACACTGAAGCTTTCTTT
CASSYWGQGRNTEAFF
>TRBV10-2|-|TRBJ2-3|TRBD2
TGCGCCAGCAGTGATGGGCGGGGGGGCCCAGATACGCAGTATTTT
CASSDGRGGPDTQYF